What follows is one T cell receptor beta chain and its context. It has no known antigen specificity. Qualities for individual bases were not recorded, and no much larger clone is one base off. This record comes from a study of shared clonotypes between healthy human individuals (dated by TCRdb to between 2020 and 2021). At the level of the whole study: The cohort comprised two women and three men aged 18 to 49 years. For each donor, three plates each were used for CD4 naive and CD4 memory, two plates were used for CD8 naive, and one plate was used for CD8 memory. To estimate repertoire size and how much clonotype sharing occurs between individuals, the study deeply sequenced the blood TCR repertoires of about 5 healthy adults. Different laboratories and diverse techniques were used to prepare libraries and sequence TCR repertoires, to increase sequencing depth and limit assay-specific biases. Per donor, leukapheresis produced somewhere between about 0.94 and 9 billion PBMCs. General conclusions and limits of the study: Based on pairwise subsampling, the degree of clonotype sharing among donors was expected to be affected by sequencing depth. Compared with non-shared clonotypes, the clonotypes found in all four sorted-subset donors had higher generation probabilities. Estimated clonotype richness was generally larger for naive than for memory subsets. The small number of donors limited the genetic and exposure-history diversity represented. Only blood was sampled, and tissue TCR repertoires likely differ from those in blood. Sharing across a few donors was observed for around 5% of naive CD4, less than 4% of naive CD8, 2% to 2.5% of memory CD4, and less than 0.45% of memory CD8 clonotypes. Rarefaction of sorted-subset datasets indicated incomplete sequencing despite the large sequencing depth.

Germline trimming: 1 base from V, 1 base from J; junction bases outside gene matches: 6. The germline V gene specifies MGHDK as CDR1 and SYGVNS as CDR2. The CDR3, from cysteine to phenylalanine, totals 16 residues. The CDR3 DNA has 48 bases and is translated from base 1. Using the deep immunoSEQ assay, multiplex PCR amplified TCR CDR3 regions from genomic DNA. Genomic DNA extracted from each cell subset was distributed evenly over all wells of several immunoSEQ 96-well plates, and each plate served as one replicate. For sorted subsets, approximately 210 ng genomic DNA, equal to tens of thousands of T cell genomes, was loaded into each replicate PCR. The purified libraries were quantified using a Qubit 3.0 fluorometer, sized with a Bioanalyzer 2100, and then quantified again using the KAPA Library Quantification kit. Each immunoSEQ 96-well plate was sequenced on its own single-read 150-cycle Illumina NextSeq 550 flow cell. The authors' pipeline ran thus. Because the immunoSEQ output held only junctional sequences and lacked quality scores, the filtering could not match the filtering applied to full-length reads. To assign V/J genes and CDR3, sequences were annotated against IMGT germline references using PyIR, a Python wrapper for IgBLAST v1.9. Reads were filtered out if the reads had weak V/J assignments (E-value above 1e-6), no CDR3, stop codons, out-of-frame junctions, or ambiguous translated residues. A V3J clonotype was defined by an identical inferred V gene, J gene, and CDR3 amino acid sequence. The percentage overlap between two repertoires was calculated by dividing the number of shared unique clonotypes by the size of the smaller repertoire. Three approaches were used to assess repertoire richness: RTK rarefaction, the Chao1 estimator, and Recon v2.1 estimates of unobserved clonotypes. Generation probabilities were computed with OLGA for all TCRbeta clonotypes obtained by the gDNA method from a few donors. Drawn from immuneACCESS, this table holds only the in-frame rearrangements with V and J called that TCRdb kept. Clones are partly lost; checked studies trace under half to an unresolved V gene and leave the rest unexplained. For V, J and clone size, that table is used; D and trimming come from the DNA. The sample table shows 2,500,000 or so clones, and approximately 94% are seen once. The ten largest clones represent roughly 0.15% of the sample.

Healthy HIV-negative adults with no recently reported acute infections or vaccinations were included as donors. Every donor was a Caucasian adult living in Nashville, Tennessee, USA. CD4+ T cells were enriched through magnetic negative selection, after which naive cells were positively selected on CD45RA and the remaining negative fraction served as the memory subset. Blood was collected by leukapheresis, and PBMCs were isolated by Ficoll-Histopaque density gradient centrifugation and then cryopreserved in liquid nitrogen vapor phase. Purity and quantity of every magnetically sorted T cell population were checked by analytical flow cytometry. Genomic DNA was isolated from every sorted fraction and measured by UV absorbance on a Nanodrop 2000c.

The V gene is TRBV25-1 and the J gene is TRBJ1-1; TRBD1 aligns with 7 central bases. Sequenced: naive CD4+ T cells sorted from blood. The label giving this sample's cell subset or site can be read as: CD45RA+ positively selected. This TCR came from a man between 18 and 29 years old in good health. The CDR3 protein: CASSESTGVRNTEAFF. DNA sequence: TGTGCCAGCAGTGAATCTACAGGGGTGAGGAACACTGAAGCTTTCTTT.